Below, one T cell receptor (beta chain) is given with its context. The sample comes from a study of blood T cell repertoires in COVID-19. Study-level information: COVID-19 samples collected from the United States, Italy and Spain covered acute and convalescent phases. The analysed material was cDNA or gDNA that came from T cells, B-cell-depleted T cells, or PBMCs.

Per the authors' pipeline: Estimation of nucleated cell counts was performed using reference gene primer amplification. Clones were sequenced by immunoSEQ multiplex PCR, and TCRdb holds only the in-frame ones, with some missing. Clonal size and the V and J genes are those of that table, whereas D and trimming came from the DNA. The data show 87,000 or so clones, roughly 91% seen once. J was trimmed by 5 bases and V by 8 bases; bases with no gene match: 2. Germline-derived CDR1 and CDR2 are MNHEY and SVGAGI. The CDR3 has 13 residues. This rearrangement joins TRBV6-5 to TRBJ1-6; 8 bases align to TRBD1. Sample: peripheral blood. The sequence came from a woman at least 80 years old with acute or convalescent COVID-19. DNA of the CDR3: TGTGCCAGCCAGACAGGGGATAATTCACCCCTCCACTTT. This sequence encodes CASQTGDNSPLHF.